Presented here are 12 T cell receptor beta chains from one specimen sequenced in a study of T cell responses to AZD1222 COVID-19 vaccine. The table came from immunoSEQ multiplex PCR; TCRdb's copy has only in-frame clones and leaves some out. The sample has more than 95,000 clones, approximately 92% seen once. The sequencing used peripheral blood, collected 28 days after the second AZD1222 dose. The receptors originated from an adult who received the AZD1222 COVID-19 vaccine.

This clone appeared once. The chain combines TRBV19 with TRBJ2-7; D not certain. CDR1 is LNHDA, CDR2 SQIVND, per germline (reference sequence). The CDR3 consists of 14 residues. The V and J ends lost 3 bases and 0 bases respectively, with 9 bases between them. The CDR3 bases are TGTGCCAGTAGTATGTTCAGGAGCTCCTACGAGCAGTACTTC. Translation: CASSMFRSSYEQYF.

The gene calls are TRBV2 and TRBJ2-7, with TRBD2 identical over 11 bases. CDR1 is SNHLY and CDR2 is FYNNEI in the germline V gene. The CDR3 totals 15 residues. V trimming: 9 bases; J trimming: 2 bases; junction bases outside the gene matches: 9. Written as DNA, the CDR3 is TGTGCCAGTTCAATAGCGGGAGGGGGCACCTACGAGCAGTACTTC. Its protein is CASSIAGGGTYEQYF.

This chain uses TRBV6-5 with TRBJ1-6; 12 bases fit TRBD1. Germline V CDR1 and CDR2: MNHEY, SVGAGI. The CDR3 is 15 amino acids. V lost 8 bases, J lost 10 bases, and 9 bases stayed unmatched. The CDR3 nucleotides read TGTGCCAGCGGGGGACAGGGGGCGTTTCTCTCACCCCTCCACTTT. It is translated as CASGGQGAFLSPLHF.

CDR3 in amino acids: CASSPIAGEGYGYTF. CDR3 in DNA: TGTGCCAGCTCACCGATCGCGGGGGAGGGCTATGGCTACACCTTC. The rearrangement links TRBV18 to TRBJ1-2, with D maybe TRBD1 (5 bases). This CDR3 contains 15 residues. CDR1 is KGHSH and CDR2 is LQKENI in the germline V gene. V lost 3 bases to trimming and J lost 4 bases, with 15 bases between them.

The gene calls are TRBV4-3 and TRBJ2-3, with a possible D match to TRBD2 (7 bases). Trimming removed 1 base at V and 1 base at J, with 15 bases between. The germline V gene has CDR1 LGHNA and CDR2 YSLEER. The CDR3 runs to 17 residues. Here the CDR3 reads CASSQVWREGGTDTQYF. Here the CDR3 DNA reads TGCGCCAGCAGCCAAGTTTGGAGGGAGGGGGGCACAGATACGCAGTATTTT.

The chain couples TRBV4-1 to TRBJ1-5, with TRBD1 identical over 7 bases. V trimming: 0 bases; J trimming: 2 bases; junction bases outside the gene matches: 4. This CDR3 contains 16 residues. Per germline, CDR1 MGHRA and CDR2 YSYEKL. CDR3 amino acids: CASSQDFQGGNQPQHF. In DNA form, the CDR3 reads TGCGCCAGCAGCCAAGATTTTCAGGGGGGCAATCAGCCCCAGCATTTT.

V usage is TRBV29-1 and J usage is TRBJ2-1; D unresolved. The V gene's germline CDR1 is SQVTM and CDR2 ANQGSEA. V shed 8 bases and J shed 10 bases, with 15 bases lying between them. This CDR3 has 11 residues. The CDR3 region is CSIYSMGEQFF. Written as DNA, the CDR3 is TGCAGCATCTACTCTATGGGCGAGCAGTTCTTC.

This rearrangement joins TRBV4-1 to TRBJ1-3; tentative D call: TRBD1 (6 bases). This CDR3 region has 18 residues. CDR1 MGHRA and CDR2 YSYEKL come from the germline V gene. Trimming took 1 base from V and 4 from J, leaving 20 bases between them. The CDR3 bases are TGCGCCAGCAGCCAAGGTGCCCTATTACAGGGACGGGGAAACACCATATATTTT. Its translation is CASSQGALLQGRGNTIYF.

The chain links TRBV27 to TRBJ2-4, with D unresolved. The V and J ends lost 6 bases and 3 bases respectively, with 9 bases between them. Germline values: CDR1 MNHEY, CDR2 SMNVEV (reference sequence). The CDR3 consists of 13 residues. In DNA form, the CDR3 reads TGTGCCAGCAGCCCCCACGACAAAAACATTCAGTACTTC. Translating gives CASSPHDKNIQYF.

CDR3 residues: CASSLQGLGEAFF. DNA for the CDR3: TGTGCCAGCAGCTTACAGGGTTTAGGGGAAGCTTTCTTT. The rearrangement links TRBV11-2 to TRBJ1-1; D is possibly TRBD1 (5 bases). CDR3 size: 13 residues. V was shortened by 2 bases and J by 8 bases, with 12 bases between the two germline ends. In germline, CDR1 is SGHAT, CDR2 FQNNGV.

The chain employs TRBV19 and TRBJ2-7, with D possibly TRBD2 on 6 matching bases. CDR3 length equals 14 residues. V gave up 4 bases and J gave up 3 bases, with 13 bases separating them. Germline assignment: CDR1 LNHDA and CDR2 SQIVND (reference sequence). The CDR3: CASSRPSASYEQYF. CDR3 nucleotide sequence: TGTGCCAGTAGTAGGCCTAGCGCGAGCTACGAGCAGTACTTC.

This clone is a singleton in its sample. J is TRBJ2-1 and V is TRBV18, with D maybe TRBD1 (7 bases). The CDR3 spans 14 residues. Trimming removed 6 bases from V and 5 bases from J, with 14 bases in between. CDR1 KGHSH and CDR2 LQKENI come from the germline V gene. The CDR3 protein is CASSRRGLDNEQFF. The CDR3 DNA sequence: TGTGCCAGCTCCCGGAGGGGGCTCGACAATGAGCAGTTCTTC.